A selection of T cell receptor beta chains follows, all from one sample in a study of Ad26.COV2.S vaccination and SARS-CoV-2 variants. Sequencing used immunoSEQ multiplex PCR; TCRdb keeps in-frame clones, though not all of them. The sample lists about 320,000 clones; more than 70% were seen once. Sequencing used peripheral blood, obtained in a trial of Ad26.COV2.S vaccine versus placebo. The receptors derive from a person aged 18-60 years who received the Ad26.COV2.S COVID-19 vaccine or a placebo. The CDR3 runs from the conserved cysteine through the conserved F or W. A D gene is named only where the DNA matches it firmly. Size is omitted from some rows. Given values are once, few, many or a class for expanded clones.

>TRBV7-9|NA|16|NA|TRBJ2-3
CASSLQRTGWADTQYF
TGTGCCAGCAGCCTCCAAAGAACCGGTTGGGCAGATACGCAGTATTTT
>TRBV4-2|TRBD2|18|once|TRBJ2-1
CASSPSPIAGAMGNEQFF
TGTGCCAGCAGCCCTTCCCCTATAGCGGGTGCTATGGGGAATGAGCAGTTCTTC
>TRBV6-5|NA|11|NA|TRBJ2-1
CASSNVDEQFF
TGTGCCAGCAGTAACGTAGATGAGCAGTTCTTC
>TRBV3-1/TRBV3-2|NA|12|NA|TRBJ1-1
CASSLRDTEAFF
TGTGCCAGCAGCCTCCGGGACACTGAAGCTTTCTTT
>TRBV7-2|NA|15|NA|TRBJ2-1
CASSLFSSGNNEQFF
TGTGCCAGCAGCTTATTCTCGTCTGGAAACAATGAGCAGTTCTTC
>TRBV2|NA|15|NA|TRBJ1-6
CASTRGESYNSPLHF
TGTGCCAGCACCAGGGGAGAATCCTATAATTCACCCCTCCACTTT
>TRBV19|TRBD1|16|NA|TRBJ2-2
CASRLWTGFNTGELFF
TGTGCCAGTAGATTATGGACAGGGTTTAACACCGGGGAGCTGTTTTTT
>TRBV5-8|NA|12|few|TRBJ1-1
CASSFQDTEAFF
TGTGCCAGCAGCTTCCAAGACACTGAAGCTTTCTTT
>TRBV7-9|TRBD1|16|NA|TRBJ1-5
CASSPGTGGGNQPQHF
TGTGCCAGCAGCCCCGGGACAGGGGGAGGCAATCAGCCCCAGCATTTT
>TRBV15|TRBD1|16|NA|TRBJ1-4
CATLRGGPLTNEKLFF
TGTGCCACCTTACGAGGGGGCCCCCTAACTAATGAAAAACTGTTTTTT
>TRBV6-2/TRBV6-3|NA|12|NA|TRBJ1-2
CASSQAPDGYTF
TGTGCCAGCAGCCAGGCCCCCGATGGCTACACCTTC
>TRBV7-2|NA|14|few|TRBJ1-2
CASSSTTATGGYTF
TGTGCCAGCAGCTCGACAACCGCCACGGGCGGCTACACCTTC
>TRBV5-1|TRBD1|15|NA|TRBJ2-5
CASSWGTGSKETQYF
TGCGCCAGCAGCTGGGGGACAGGCTCCAAAGAGACCCAGTACTTC
>TRBV5-4|NA|14|NA|TRBJ1-2
CASSYEASSYGYTF
TGTGCCAGCAGCTATGAGGCTTCGAGCTATGGCTACACCTTC
>TRBV12-3/TRBV12-4|NA|13|few|TRBJ1-2
CASSFGRGYGYTF
TGTGCCAGCAGTTTCGGCAGGGGCTATGGCTACACCTTC
>TRBV6-2/TRBV6-3|TRBD2|20|NA|TRBJ2-1
CASTPFGTSGTRRQNNEQFF
TGTGCCAGCACCCCTTTTGGGACTAGCGGCACCCGACGGCAAAACAATGAGCAGTTCTTC
>TRBV4-1|TRBD1|14|NA|TRBJ1-4
CASRQRDSAEKLFF
TGCGCCAGCAGGCAACGGGACAGTGCTGAAAAACTGTTTTTT
>TRBV3-1/TRBV3-2|NA|15|NA|TRBJ1-2
CASSQGSQAIYGYTF
TGTGCCAGCAGCCAAGGATCCCAGGCGATCTATGGCTACACCTTC
>TRBV7-9|NA|19|NA|TRBJ2-4
CASSLLPERPLGAKNIQYF
TGTGCCAGCAGCTTATTACCCGAGCGCCCCCTTGGAGCCAAAAACATTCAGTACTTC
>TRBV15|NA|15|NA|TRBJ1-2
CATSRGGGVRYGYTF
TGTGCCACCAGCAGAGGGGGGGGCGTTCGGTATGGCTACACCTTC
>TRBV6-6|NA|16|NA|TRBJ2-5
CASSYAQQGRQETQYF
TGTGCCAGCAGTTACGCCCAGCAAGGGCGTCAAGAGACCCAGTACTTC
>TRBV7-2|TRBD1|16|NA|TRBJ2-2
CASSLDRGLYAGELFF
TGTGCCAGCAGCCTGGACAGGGGGCTATATGCCGGGGAGCTGTTTTTT
>TRBV2|TRBD1|21|NA|TRBJ1-2
CASSVGGLTGGHEEVNYGYTF
TGTGCCAGCAGTGTAGGAGGTTTGACAGGGGGCCATGAGGAGGTAAACTATGGCTACACCTTC
>TRBV6-2/TRBV6-3|NA|16|NA|TRBJ1-6
CASSYSQGTYNSPLHF
TGTGCCAGCAGTTACTCGCAAGGGACCTATAATTCACCCCTCCACTTT
>TRBV6-2/TRBV6-3|TRBD2|19|NA|TRBJ2-7
CASSRSRSGVAGSSYEQYF
TGTGCCAGCAGCCGCTCCCGTTCGGGTGTAGCGGGGTCTTCCTACGAGCAGTACTTC
>TRBV24-1|NA|12|NA|TRBJ2-2
CATSDSLLGLFF
TGTGCCACCAGTGATAGTCTCCTTGGGCTGTTTTTT
>TRBV7-6|TRBD1|15|NA|TRBJ2-5
CASSLGQGTEVTQYF
TGTGCCAGCAGCTTAGGACAGGGGACCGAAGTGACCCAGTACTTC
>TRBV7-3|NA|14|NA|TRBJ2-2
CASSLQLNTGELFF
TGTGCCAGCAGCTTACAGTTGAACACCGGGGAGCTGTTTTTT
>TRBV12-3/TRBV12-4|NA|13|NA|TRBJ1-1
CASSLTGKAEAFF
TGTGCCAGCAGTTTAACAGGGAAGGCTGAAGCTTTCTTT
>TRBV7-2|TRBD1|15|NA|TRBJ1-2
CASSSPGQGLLGYTF
TGTGCCAGCAGCTCACCGGGACAGGGCCTGTTGGGCTACACCTTC
>TRBV18|NA|16|NA|TRBJ2-7
CASSPDRAGGSYEQYF
TGTGCCAGCTCACCTGATCGGGCCGGTGGGTCCTACGAGCAGTACTTC
>TRBV12-5|TRBD1|13|NA|TRBJ2-7
CASGPDRVNEQYF
TGTGCTAGTGGCCCGGACAGGGTAAACGAGCAGTACTTC
>TRBV25-1|NA|14|NA|TRBJ1-1
CASSEYPQGTEAFF
TGTGCCAGCAGTGAATATCCCCAGGGAACTGAAGCTTTCTTT
>TRBV3-1/TRBV3-2|TRBD1|15|NA|TRBJ1-1
CASSPRGQANTEAFF
TGTGCCAGCAGCCCCCGGGGACAGGCTAACACTGAAGCTTTCTTT
>TRBV7-7|NA|13|NA|TRBJ1-1
CASSSGPNTEAFF
TGTGCTAGCAGCTCCGGGCCGAACACTGAAGCTTTCTTT
>TRBV3-1/TRBV3-2|TRBD1|15|NA|TRBJ2-2
CASSLGTGSTGELFF
TGTGCCAGCAGCCTAGGGACAGGGTCAACCGGGGAGCTGTTTTTT
>TRBV7-6|TRBD2|15|NA|TRBJ2-5
CASTPGRAVQETQYF
TGTGCCAGCACACCCGGGAGGGCGGTACAAGAGACCCAGTACTTC
>TRBV7-8|NA|14|NA|TRBJ1-2
CASSLAQTNYGYTF
TGTGCCAGCAGCTTAGCGCAAACAAACTATGGCTACACCTTC
>TRBV12-5|NA|11|NA|TRBJ2-3
CASGFTDTQYF
TGTGCTAGTGGTTTCACAGATACGCAGTATTTT
>TRBV7-2|TRBD2|16|NA|TRBJ2-5
CASSSLGTRHQETQYF
TGTGCCAGCAGCTCTCTCGGGACTAGACATCAAGAGACCCAGTACTTC
>TRBV20-1|NA|11|NA|TRBJ1-5
CSASPQGAQHF
TGCAGTGCTAGCCCTCAGGGAGCCCAGCATTTT
>TRBV30|NA|17|few|TRBJ2-1
CAWKGIGEKGSYNEQFF
TGTGCCTGGAAGGGGATAGGCGAAAAAGGGTCCTACAATGAGCAGTTCTTC
>TRBV30|TRBD2|15|NA|TRBJ2-3
CAWNPTSAPQDTQYF
TGTGCCTGGAACCCGACTAGCGCTCCACAAGATACGCAGTATTTT
>TRBV5-4|NA|15|NA|TRBJ2-1
CASSLSGGGYNEQFF
TGTGCCAGCAGCCTTAGCGGAGGAGGATACAATGAGCAGTTCTTC
>TRBV5-1|TRBD2|18|NA|TRBJ2-5
CASSLGLAGASSRETQYF
TGCGCCAGCAGCCTGGGACTAGCGGGGGCCTCGTCGCGAGAGACCCAGTACTTC
>TRBV5-8|TRBD1|15|NA|TRBJ1-2
CASSWGQLQIYGYTF
TGTGCCAGCTCCTGGGGACAGCTCCAGATTTATGGCTACACCTTC
>TRBV15|TRBD1|14|NA|TRBJ1-2
CATSREWDSYGYTF
TGTGCCACCAGCAGAGAATGGGACAGTTATGGCTACACCTTC
>TRBV6-2/TRBV6-3|NA|15|NA|TRBJ1-1
CASSYSGSSNTEAFF
TGTGCCAGCAGTTACTCGGGGAGCTCGAACACTGAAGCTTTCTTT
>TRBV7-9|NA|16|NA|TRBJ2-3
CASSFRDVGSTDTQYF
TGTGCCAGCAGCTTCCGGGACGTGGGGAGCACAGATACGCAGTATTTT
>TRBV7-3|NA|13|NA|TRBJ2-5
CASSLRPGETQYF
TGTGCCAGCAGCTTACGGCCCGGAGAGACCCAGTACTTC
>TRBV18|TRBD1|15|NA|TRBJ1-2
CASSPSRGTGFGYTF
TGTGCCAGCTCACCTTCCAGGGGGACCGGCTTTGGCTACACCTTC
>TRBV7-2|NA|13|NA|TRBJ2-1
CASSLRAPNEQFF
TGTGCCAGCAGCTTAAGGGCCCCCAATGAGCAGTTCTTC
>TRBV4-1|NA|18|NA|TRBJ1-3
CASSQPLWTASSGNTIYF
TGCGCCAGCAGCCAACCTCTGTGGACAGCGAGCTCTGGAAACACCATATATTTT
>TRBV12-3/TRBV12-4|NA|13|NA|TRBJ1-3
CASEWEAGNTIYF
TGTGCCAGCGAGTGGGAGGCTGGAAACACCATATATTTT
>TRBV3-1/TRBV3-2|NA|13|NA|TRBJ1-2
CASSQGVVYGYTF
TGTGCCAGCAGCCAAGGGGTGGTTTATGGCTACACCTTC
>TRBV6-5|TRBD1|12|once|TRBJ2-7
CASEGQGGKQYF
TGTGCCAGCGAGGGACAGGGGGGGAAGCAGTACTTC
>TRBV7-9|NA|12|NA|TRBJ2-7
CASSQSVYEQYF
TGTGCCAGCAGCCAAAGCGTGTACGAGCAGTACTTC
>TRBV30|TRBD2|15|NA|TRBJ2-3
CAWSGTRGSTDTQYF
TGTGCCTGGAGCGGGACTAGAGGTAGCACAGATACGCAGTATTTT
>TRBV6-2/TRBV6-3|NA|12|NA|TRBJ2-7
CASSYIGYEQYF
TGTGCCAGCAGTTACATCGGCTACGAGCAGTACTTC
>TRBV4-1|TRBD1|17|once|TRBJ1-5
CASSLGGSGGTGQPQHF
TGCGCCAGCAGCCTCGGAGGGTCAGGGGGCACGGGTCAGCCCCAGCATTTT